Sequencing of this T cell receptor beta chain was carried out in a study of shared clonotypes between healthy human individuals. Study at large: CD4 naive cells filled three plates per donor, CD4 memory three, CD8 naive two and CD8 memory one.

The input for sorted-subset replicate PCRs was approximately 210 ng DNA, some 30,000 T cell genomes. As processed by the authors: In the immunoSEQ data, sequences were junction-only and lacked quality scores, so filtering differed. Using immunoSEQ multiplex PCR, the repertoire was profiled, and TCRdb retains in-frame clones only, with some absent. V and J calls plus clone size are reproduced from that table; the DNA served to infer D and trimming. The data show a few million clones, with less than 95% seen just once and approximately 0.41% held by the top ten. CDR3 length equals 13 residues. Trimming cost V 1 base and J 8 bases, with 11 bases left between them. The germline V gene encodes CDR1 SGHVS and CDR2 FNYEAQ. The authors divided CD4+ cells into CD45RA+ naive and CD45RA-negative memory subsets. This clone was seen just once.

This receptor was obtained from a man younger than 35 in good health. Some clones in this sample may be carry-over from other donors' samples. The chain links TRBV7-6 to TRBJ1-2; D is uncertain. Sequences were obtained from naive CD4+ T cells from PBMCs. Indicated subset: CD45RA+ positively selected. The CDR3 sequence: CASSLGPLKGYTF. The CDR3 DNA reads as TGTGCCAGCAGCTTAGGGCCGCTCAAAGGCTACACCTTC.